The clone carrying this T cell receptor (beta chain) was counted between two and nine times. Antigen unknown. Investigators reverse transcribed all isolated RNA, so they sequenced expressed TCRB transcripts. Clones were read by immunoSEQ multiplex PCR, and TCRdb kept only the in-frame ones, dropping some. The repertoire has 640,000 or so clones, over 10% of them found once; the top ten carry 0.022%. V shed 0 bases and J shed 0 bases, with 12 bases lying between them. The germline CDR1 and CDR2 sequences are SGHDT and YYEEEE. The CDR3 loop spans 16 amino acids. This record belongs to a study of beta chain features in type 1 diabetes. Findings of the study overall: TCRB repertoires of naive, central memory and Treg cells appeared more similar among patients than among healthy donors. In every one of the four CD4+ subsets, TCRB CDR3s were moderately but significantly shorter in Type 1 diabetes patients.

This sequence originates from a man aged 18 to 30 with type 1 diabetes. The chain has TRBV5-6 and TRBJ1-1; D is uncertain. The sample taken for sequencing was naive CD4+ T cells from blood. The CDR3 is CASSLVTNNMNTEAFF. Here the CDR3 DNA reads TGTGCCAGCAGCTTGGTAACGAACAACATGAACACTGAAGCTTTCTTT.